The clone carrying this TCR beta chain was counted many times. Its antigen is unidentified. A second PCR, run for about 7 to 11 cycles, used a sample-barcoded 5' primer plus a J-beta primer mix. All samples yielded 2.5 million or more CDR3-containing paired-end reads. Each CDR3 protein gets one entry after TCRdb re-called the 5' RACE reads with MiXCR. The sample yields 550,000 to 800,000 distinct CDR3 sequences, roughly 20% seen once. The sample comes from a study of blood T cells in healthy people across ages. Study-wide results and limits: Because donor CMV status was unknown, expanded clonotype changes were possibly confounded. With naive T cell percentage, TCR beta diversity showed a strong correlation.

The CDR3 is made up of 12 amino acids. V lost 6 bases and J 3 bases, leaving 9 bases between the germline ends. The germline V gene encodes CDR1 MGHDK and CDR2 SYGVNS. Every donor contributed 8 to 10 milliliters of peripheral blood by blood draw. The sample taken for sequencing was blood. The rearrangement uses TRBV25-1 and TRBJ2-7; a possible D gene is TRBD2 (5 bases). The TCR was taken from an older man in good health. The CDR3 here is CASSELGYEQYF. CDR3 in DNA: TGTGCCAGCAGCGAACTAGGCTACGAGCAGTACTTC.